The 24 T cell receptor beta chains below come from one sample, sequenced in a study of blood T cell repertoires in COVID-19. Clones were sequenced by immunoSEQ multiplex PCR, and TCRdb holds only the in-frame ones, with some missing. This sample has some 100,000 clones, with 75% to 90% found just once. Sequencing was performed on peripheral blood. These receptors were obtained from a woman between 50 and 59 years old with acute or convalescent COVID-19.

The chain carries TRBV5-5 and TRBJ1-5, with 8 bases matching TRBD1. V was clipped by 0 bases and J by 1 base; unmatched bases: 6. CDR1 is SGHKS, CDR2 YYEKEE, per germline (reference sequence). This CDR3 is 17 amino acids long. The CDR3 DNA reads as TGTGCCAGCAGCTTGGGGACAGGGATTTACAGCAATCAGCCCCAGCATTTT. It encodes CASSLGTGIYSNQPQHF.

This chain connects TRBV5-1 to TRBJ1-1, with D tentatively TRBD1 (5 bases). Germline V gives CDR1 SGHRS, CDR2 YFSETQ. V shed 0 bases and J shed 6 bases, with 15 bases lying between them. The CDR3 spans 15 residues. CDR3: CASSLEARGGPEAFF. The CDR3 DNA is TGCGCCAGCAGCTTGGAGGCTAGGGGAGGACCTGAAGCTTTCTTT.

The chain recombines TRBV6-5 with TRBJ1-6; D is perhaps TRBD1 (6 bases). Germline CDR1 MNHEY, CDR2 SVGAGI. Trimming cost V 7 bases and J 4 bases, with 8 bases left between them. The CDR3 has 13 residues. The CDR3 DNA reads as TGTGCCAGCAATGGACAGTATAATTCACCCCTCCACTTT. The encoded protein is CASNGQYNSPLHF.

Points on this clone: Other DNA sequences in this sample translate to the same CDR3. This chain joins TRBV5-1 and TRBJ2-3, with TRBD2 identical over 12 bases. The length of the CDR3 is 16 residues. CDR1 SGHRS and CDR2 YFSETQ come from the germline V gene. V lost 0 bases, J lost 3 bases, and 2 bases stayed unmatched. CDR3 residues: CASSLGGLAGTDTQYF. The CDR3 bases are TGCGCCAGCAGCTTGGGGGGACTAGCGGGTACAGATACGCAGTATTTT.

J is TRBJ1-1 and V is TRBV15, with TRBD1 as a possible D gene (6 bases). Between the trimmed V and J ends, which lost 5 bases and 1 base, there was a span of 11 bases. The CDR3 has 14 amino acids. Germline CDR1 and CDR2: LNHNV and YYDKDF (reference sequence). CDR3 in amino acids: CATSGGHPNTEAFF. CDR3 sequence (DNA): TGTGCCACCAGCGGGGGACACCCGAACACTGAAGCTTTCTTT.

V and J are TRBV5-1 and TRBJ1-1; D gene ambiguous. The CDR3 has 15 amino acids. Trimming cost V 0 bases and J 4 bases, with 13 bases left between them. Germline CDR1 and CDR2: SGHRS and YFSETQ. The CDR3 nucleotides read TGCGCCAGCAGCTTGGGGGAGGTAAGGATCACTGAAGCTTTCTTT. Protein sequence: CASSLGEVRITEAFF.

This rearrangement joins TRBV27 to TRBJ1-1; D unclear. Per the germline V gene, CDR1 is MNHEY and CDR2 is SMNVEV (reference sequence). This CDR3 is 15 amino acids long. V shed 3 bases and J shed 1 base, with 12 bases lying between them. CDR3 bases: TGTGCCAGCAGTTTGCCCGGGAGTCAGAACACTGAAGCTTTCTTT. As protein: CASSLPGSQNTEAFF.

A few counts support this clone. The chain is built from TRBV9 and TRBJ1-2; the D gene is possibly TRBD1 (5 bases). In germline, CDR1 is SGDLS, CDR2 YYNGEE. Trimming took 0 bases from V and 2 from J, leaving 5 bases between them. The CDR3 is made up of 13 amino acids. CDR3 sequence: CASSVGGNYGYTF. For the CDR3, the DNA is TGTGCCAGCAGCGTAGGGGGCAACTATGGCTACACCTTC. Using reference TRBV9 and TRBJ1-2 for the parts outside the CDR3, the full variable domain is DSGVTQTPKHLITATGQRVTLRCSPRSGDLSVYWYQQSLDQGLQFLIQYYNGEERAKGNILERFSAQQFPDLHSELNLSSLELGDSALYFCASSVGGNYGYTFGSGTRLTVV.

V gene TRBV5-1 combines with J gene TRBJ2-7; maybe TRBD2 (6 bases). The V gene lost 4 bases and the J gene lost 3 bases, with 17 bases spanning the gap. From germline, CDR1 is SGHRS and CDR2 YFSETQ. The CDR3 sequence is 15 residues long. The CDR3 here is CASSPAGTQIYEQYF. CDR3 DNA sequence: TGCGCCAGCAGCCCTGCCGGGACTCAAATCTACGAGCAGTACTTC.

The V and J genes are TRBV19 and TRBJ1-2; 10 bases match TRBD1. The junction had 6 bases not matched to a gene; V was cut back by 7 bases and J by 7 bases. CDR3 length equals 13 residues. Germline-derived CDR1 and CDR2 are LNHDA and SQIVND (reference sequence). CDR3 protein: CASTADRGGGYTF. The CDR3 nucleotides read TGTGCCAGTACCGCGGACAGGGGGGGTGGCTACACCTTC.

The chain carries TRBV29-1 and TRBJ1-1, with 7 bases matching TRBD1. V lost 4 bases to trimming and J lost 5 bases; unmatched junction nucleotides: 13. The germline V gene has CDR1 SQVTM and CDR2 ANQGSEA. This CDR3 contains 15 residues. CDR3 in amino acids: CSVVEVEGARTEAFF. CDR3 in DNA: TGCAGCGTTGTTGAGGTAGAGGGGGCGCGAACTGAAGCTTTCTTT.

This rearrangement joins TRBV7-8 to TRBJ1-6; D gene ambiguous. V lost 2 bases and J 8 bases, leaving 7 bases between the germline ends. This CDR3 is 13 amino acids long. Germline V lookup: CDR1 SGHVS, CDR2 FQNEAQ. The CDR3 loop is CASSLQVDSPLHF. CDR3 bases: TGTGCCAGCAGCTTACAGGTTGATTCACCCCTCCACTTT.

CDR3 nucleotides: TGCAGCCACCTGGGGGGAGTAGACAATGAGCAGTTCTTC. It codes for CSHLGGVDNEQFF. The chain is built from TRBV29-1 and TRBJ2-1; possible D gene TRBD2, 6 bases. This CDR3 spans 13 amino acids. The ends were cut back, 8 bases at V and 5 bases at J, with 16 bases in the middle. The germline V gene has CDR1 SQVTM and CDR2 ANQGSEA.

The chain is built from TRBV18 and TRBJ1-5; D gene uncertain. The germline V gene encodes CDR1 KGHSH and CDR2 LQKENI. V was clipped by 2 bases and J by 0 bases, with 17 bases between them. CDR3 length equals 18 residues. The CDR3 spells CASSPSSNLRYSNQPQHF. The CDR3 nucleotides are TGTGCCAGCTCACCATCCTCCAATTTACGCTATAGCAATCAGCCCCAGCATTTT.

This sequence joins TRBV7-8 and TRBJ1-1; no clear D gene. This CDR3 region has 12 residues. Germline V gene data show CDR1 as SGHVS and CDR2 as FQNEAQ. V lost 3 bases and J 3 bases, leaving 5 bases between the germline ends. The CDR3 here is CASSLSYTEAFF. The CDR3 nucleotides read TGTGCCAGCAGCTTGTCCTACACTGAAGCTTTCTTT.

This chain uses TRBV30 with TRBJ1-5; 9 bases match TRBD1. The CDR3 loop spans 14 amino acids. Germline-derived CDR1 and CDR2 are GTSNPN and SVGIG (reference sequence). J gave up 4 bases and V 2 bases, and 3 bases lay outside the gene matches. The chain's CDR3 is CAWSLGQGNQPQHF. The CDR3 bases are TGTGCCTGGAGTTTAGGACAGGGGAATCAGCCCCAGCATTTT.

The chain couples TRBV7-6 to TRBJ2-2; D gene unclear. Germline V gene sequence: CDR1 SGHVS, CDR2 FNYEAQ. CDR3 length equals 15 residues. V dropped 1 base and J dropped 5 bases, with 11 bases sitting between them. CDR3 loop: CASSLDLRSTGELFF. CDR3 nucleotides: TGTGCCAGCAGCTTAGACTTAAGGAGTACCGGGGAGCTGTTTTTT.

The chain is built from TRBV30 and TRBJ1-2; D unclear. Germline lookup yields CDR1 GTSNPN and CDR2 SVGIG (reference sequence). The V end lost 5 bases, the J end lost 4 bases, and 23 bases lay between the germline ends. The CDR3 sequence is 16 residues long. The CDR3 region is CAWAGPWWEGVYGYTF. The CDR3 nucleotides are TGTGCCTGGGCCGGGCCATGGTGGGAGGGTGTCTATGGCTACACCTTC.

CDR3 nucleotides: TGTGCCAGTAGTATTCTTCAGGGCAATCAGCCCCAGCATTTT. This sequence encodes CASSILQGNQPQHF. The J gene is TRBJ1-5, the V gene TRBV19; no clear D. V was cut by 3 bases and J by 2 bases, with 8 bases left in between. Germline assignment: CDR1 LNHDA and CDR2 SQIVND (reference sequence). The CDR3 covers 14 residues.

J is TRBJ2-7 and V is TRBV10-2, with 11 bases that match TRBD2. The length of the CDR3 is 15 residues. V gave up 3 bases and J gave up 3 bases; unmatched junction bases: 4. The germline CDR1 and CDR2 sequences are WSHSY and SAAADI. The CDR3 loop reads CASSDIAGGVYEQYF. CDR3 in DNA: TGCGCCAGCAGTGACATAGCGGGGGGGGTCTACGAGCAGTACTTC.

This chain joins TRBV21-1 and TRBJ1-2; the table's D call, TRBD1, was not checked against the DNA. TRBV21-1 is a documented pseudogene. This CDR3 comprises 17 residues. As DNA, the CDR3 is TGTGCCAGCAGCAAAACACAGGGGTGTAGGTTTAAAGGTGGCTACACCTTC. It encodes CASSKTQGCRFKGGYTF.

V and J are TRBV7-2 and TRBJ1-4, with 7 bases aligning to TRBD1. CDR3 length: 12 residues. J lost 12 bases, V lost 5 bases, and 6 bases had no gene match. Per germline, CDR1 SGHTA and CDR2 FQGNSA. The CDR3 bases are TGTGCCAGCAGCCTTAGGGACAGCCAACTGTTTTTT. Translating it yields CASSLRDSQLFF.

This clone has only one observation. This rearrangement joins TRBV28 to TRBJ2-7, with a possible D match to TRBD2 (7 bases). The CDR3 is 14 residues long. Germline loops: CDR1 MDHEN, CDR2 SYDVKM. The V and J ends lost 4 bases and 5 bases respectively, with 15 bases between them. CDR3 sequence (DNA): TGTGCCAGCAGTTACGGGGGGCGGACGGACGAGCAGTACTTC. Amino acid sequence: CASSYGGRTDEQYF.

V gene TRBV27 combines with J gene TRBJ1-6; 7 bases align to TRBD1. Germline V CDR1 and CDR2: MNHEY, SMNVEV (reference sequence). The CDR3 consists of 16 residues. The V and J ends lost 0 bases and 4 bases, in that order; junction bases with no gene match: 3. The CDR3 nucleotides are TGTGCCAGCAGTTTATCGGGACAGATATATAATTCACCCCTCCACTTT. Its protein is CASSLSGQIYNSPLHF.